Here is one T cell receptor beta chain with its context. Its cognate antigen is unknown. Combining a sample-barcoded 5' primer with a J-beta primer mix, a second PCR ran for 7 to 11 cycles. Each of the samples gave a minimum of 3 million paired-end reads that contained CDR3. TCRdb independently ran MiXCR on the 5' RACE reads; one entry per CDR3 protein. The data contain about 680,000 distinct CDR3 sequences, about 52% of them singletons. This record comes from a study of blood T cells in healthy people across ages. General observations from the study: Per million T cells, the diversity of TCR beta decreased roughly linearly as age advanced.

The germline V and J ends were trimmed by 6 bases and 2 bases, with 14 bases remaining between them. Germline V gene data show CDR1 as SEHNR and CDR2 as FQNEAQ (reference sequence). CDR3 length: 15 amino acids. The specimen was blood. This TCR derives from a woman aged 60-75 years in good health. The chain recombines TRBV7-9 with TRBJ2-1, with D perhaps matching TRBD2 (5 bases). This CDR3 is CASSKGGLPYNEQFF. The DNA of the CDR3 is TGTGCCAGCAGTAAGGGCGGACTCCCCTACAATGAGCAGTTCTTC.